These 26 T cell receptor beta chains originate from one sample sequenced in a study of OX40 agonist ivuxolimab in advanced cancers. Repertoires were generated with immunoSEQ multiplex PCR, while TCRdb's copy carries only in-frame clones and drops some. The profile covers about 12,000 clones, with approximately 87% appearing a single time and 45% to 50% taken by the ten largest. The sequenced sample was CD4+ or CD8+ T cells sorted from blood, obtained in a trial of the OX40 agonist ivuxolimab. Receptors originate from an adult with an advanced solid tumor such as melanoma, head and neck, liver or kidney cancer.

This chain joins TRBV5-1 and TRBJ1-5; 8 nucleotides agree with TRBD1. The germline V gene encodes CDR1 SGHRS and CDR2 YFSETQ. The CDR3 has 15 residues. Trimming took 1 base from V and 1 from J; bases not matched to a gene: 1. Here the CDR3 DNA reads TGCGCCAGCAGCTTGACAGGGGGAAGCAATCAGCCCCAGCATTTT. It codes for CASSLTGGSNQPQHF.

J is TRBJ2-5 and V is TRBV11-1, with D perhaps matching TRBD2 (6 bases). The CDR3 runs 16 residues. Germline CDR1 SGHAT, CDR2 FQDESV (reference sequence). The V and J ends lost 2 bases and 2 bases respectively, with 15 bases between them. CDR3 protein: CASSLLVPGVQETQYF. As DNA, the CDR3 is TGTGCCAGCAGCTTACTGGTACCGGGAGTTCAAGAGACCCAGTACTTC. The full variable domain, its missing parts supplied by reference TRBV11-1 and TRBJ2-5, is EAEVAQSPRYKITEKSQAVAFWCDPISGHATLYWYRQILGQGPELLVQFQDESVVDDSQLPKDRFSAERLKGVDSTLKIQPAELGDSAMYLCASSLLVPGVQETQYFGPGTRLLVL.

The chain uses TRBV7-3 and TRBJ2-2; D remains ambiguous. CDR1 SGHTA and CDR2 FQGTGA come from the germline V gene. The length of the CDR3 is 12 residues. V was cut by 3 bases and J by 7 bases, with 6 bases left in between. Written as DNA, the CDR3 is TGTGCCAGCAGCTTGATCGGCGGGGAGCTGTTTTTT. Its protein product is CASSLIGGELFF.

Turning to this clone: The junction does not match germline at one end; this may be a read error. CDR3 nucleotide sequence: TGTGCCACCAGCAGATTTCCGGCGGCGGGTAAAACTGTTTTT. Encoded protein: CATSRFPAAGKTVF. The rearrangement links TRBV15 to TRBJ1-4, with unresolved D. Germline CDR1 reads LNHNV; CDR2 reads YYDKDF (reference sequence). The CDR3 has 14 amino acids.

The chain joins TRBV10-2 to TRBJ2-7; tentative D call: TRBD1 (6 bases). CDR3 length equals 17 residues. In germline, CDR1 is WSHSY, CDR2 SAAADI. Trimming removed 0 bases at V and 1 base at J, with 16 bases between. This CDR3 is CASSESEGVITSYEQYF. As DNA, the CDR3 is TGCGCCAGCAGTGAGTCTGAGGGGGTGATCACTTCCTACGAGCAGTACTTC.

This clone was recorded only once. The chain joins TRBV28 to TRBJ2-4; D tentatively fits TRBD1 or TRBD2 (5 bases each). Germline CDR1 and CDR2: MDHEN and SYDVKM. This CDR3 spans 15 amino acids. V was cut by 4 bases and J by 0 bases, with 10 bases left in between. The CDR3 DNA sequence: TGTGCCAGCAGTTCTTCCGGGACAGCCAAAAACATTCAGTACTTC. Its translation is CASSSSGTAKNIQYF. Using reference TRBV28 and TRBJ2-4 for the parts outside the CDR3, the full variable domain is DVKVTQSSRYLVKRTGEKVFLECVQDMDHENMFWYRQDPGLGLRLIYFSYDVKMKEKGDIPEGYSVSREKKERFSLILESASTNQTSMYLCASSSSGTAKNIQYFGAGTRLSVL.

The genes are TRBV6-5 and TRBJ2-5, with D tentatively TRBD2 (5 bases). This CDR3 comprises 13 residues. Germline V gene sequence: CDR1 MNHEY, CDR2 SVGAGI. The V end lost 4 bases, the J end lost 1 base, and 7 bases lay between the germline ends. This CDR3 is CASSLEVQETQYF. The CDR3 nucleotides are TGTGCCAGCAGTTTGGAGGTCCAAGAGACCCAGTACTTC.

J is TRBJ1-1 and V is TRBV7-8; a possible D gene is TRBD1 (5 bases). There are 13 residues in the CDR3. Deletions cut 5 bases from V and 7 bases from J, with 14 bases between. Germline CDR1 SGHVS, CDR2 FQNEAQ. DNA for the CDR3: TGTGCCAGCAGCACGGGACCTAGTATTGAAGCTTTCTTT. It yields the protein CASSTGPSIEAFF. The variable domain in full, completed from reference TRBV7-8 and TRBJ1-1, reads GAGVSQSPRYKVAKRGQDVALRCDPISGHVSLFWYQQALGQGPEFLTYFQNEAQLDKSGLPSDRFFAERPEGSVSTLKIQRTQQEDSAVYLCASSTGPSIEAFFGQGTRLTVV.

The chain employs TRBV27 and TRBJ2-1, with TRBD2 matching 12 bases. V gave up 6 bases and J gave up 9 bases; unmatched junction bases: 6. This CDR3 is built from 14 residues. Germline loops: CDR1 MNHEY, CDR2 SMNVEV (reference sequence). In nucleotides, the CDR3 is TGTGCCAGCAGAGGACTAGCGGGAATCTCTGAGCAGTTCTTC. Translated, it gives CASRGLAGISEQFF.

The sample holds a few counts of this clone. This sequence joins TRBV4-3 and TRBJ1-2, with a weak D call TRBD1 (6 bases). The germline V gene has CDR1 LGHNA and CDR2 YSLEER. Trimming left V 0 bases short and J 4 bases short, with 12 bases between. CDR3 length equals 15 residues. The CDR3 loop reads CASSQDGGGSYGYTF. CDR3 bases: TGCGCCAGCAGCCAAGATGGAGGGGGAAGCTATGGCTACACCTTC.

This clone appeared a few times. The V gene is TRBV6-5, the J gene TRBJ1-5, with D tentatively TRBD1 (5 bases). Trimming shortened V by 5 bases and J by 4 bases, and 15 bases separated the two germline ends. The CDR3 consists of 15 residues. The germline CDR1 and CDR2 sequences are MNHEY and SVGAGI. This chain's CDR3 is CASSPTGGRNQPQHF. The CDR3 region has the DNA TGTGCCAGCAGTCCTACCGGGGGGAGAAATCAGCCCCAGCATTTT.

The V and J genes are TRBV7-2 and TRBJ2-7, with D tentatively TRBD1 (6 bases). This CDR3 is built from 15 residues. The germline V gene has CDR1 SGHTA and CDR2 FQGNSA. Trimming shortened V by 1 base and J by 1 base, and 11 bases separated the two germline ends. The CDR3 DNA follows: TGTGCCAGCAGCTTAGGCGCCAGGGGATCCTACGAGCAGTACTTC. As protein: CASSLGARGSYEQYF.

This CDR3 is CASSLGNTGELFF. CDR3 coding DNA: TGTGCCAGCAGCTTAGGGAACACCGGGGAGCTGTTTTTT. The chain joins TRBV7-3 to TRBJ2-2, with D uncertain. Per the germline V gene, CDR1 is SGHTA and CDR2 is FQGTGA. Trimming pared 2 bases from V and 1 base from J, leaving 2 bases between. This CDR3 region has 13 residues.

The chain uses TRBV5-1 and TRBJ2-5; 10 bases line up with TRBD2. TRBJ2-7 matches the DNA end more closely, so the J call is doubtful. CDR1 is SGHRS and CDR2 is YFSETQ in the germline V gene. The CDR3 loop spans 15 amino acids. CDR3 sequence (DNA): TGCGCCAGCAGCTTATGGACTAGCGGAACTTACGAGCAGTACTTC. Translated: CASSLWTSGTYEQYF.

The chain employs TRBV19 and TRBJ2-5; possibly TRBD2 for D (5 bases). Trimming took off 7 bases at V and 6 bases at J, with 15 bases between the two ends. This CDR3 comprises 13 residues. CDR1 is LNHDA and CDR2 is SQIVND in the germline V gene (reference sequence). This CDR3 is CASTTRVRKTQYF. In DNA form, the CDR3 reads TGTGCCAGTACCACGAGGGTTCGGAAGACCCAGTACTTC.

This sequence joins TRBV4-1 and TRBJ2-2; 7 positions match TRBD2. V lost 2 bases to trimming and J lost 4 bases; unmatched junction nucleotides: 4. Germline V gives CDR1 MGHRA, CDR2 YSYEKL. This CDR3 is built from 15 residues. CDR3 in DNA: TGCGCCAGCAGCCAACGGCGGGAGAGCACCGGGGAGCTGTTTTTT. It encodes CASSQRRESTGELFF.

The J gene is TRBJ2-7, the V gene TRBV14; D is uncertain. V was pared by 5 bases and J by 2 bases, with 7 bases between. The CDR3 has 12 residues. CDR1 and CDR2 from the germline V gene are SGHDN and FVKESK. CDR3 nucleotide sequence: TGTGCCAGCAGCATTGGGGCCTACGAGCAGTACTTC. It translates to CASSIGAYEQYF.

The CDR3 spells CASSQISGNTDTQYF. DNA for the CDR3: TGCGCCAGCAGCCAAATTAGCGGGAACACAGATACGCAGTATTTT. This sequence joins TRBV4-3 and TRBJ2-3, with 8 positions matching TRBD2. Germline V gives CDR1 LGHNA, CDR2 YSLEER. This CDR3 contains 15 residues. V dropped 2 bases and J dropped 2; count of bases not matched to a gene: 3.

This clone is labeled medium-sized (0.01 to 0.1%). The genes are TRBV2 and TRBJ2-7; D gene ambiguous. The CDR3 sequence is 13 residues long. Deletions cut 3 bases from V and 0 bases from J, with 6 bases between. In germline, CDR1 is SNHLY, CDR2 FYNNEI. CDR3 amino acids: CASSESPSYEQYF. CDR3 DNA: TGTGCCAGCAGTGAGAGCCCCTCCTACGAGCAGTACTTC.

The V and J genes are TRBV6-1 and TRBJ2-1; 7 nucleotides match TRBD2. Trimming cost V 3 bases and J 12 bases; bases outside gene matches: 14. CDR3 length: 15 residues. Per germline, CDR1 MNHNS and CDR2 SASEGT. CDR3 in amino acids: CASSDLGLPLGGQFF. DNA of the CDR3: TGTGCCAGCAGTGATCTGGGACTACCTCTCGGTGGGCAGTTCTTC.

This chain links TRBV18 with TRBJ1-5, with D unclear. The CDR3 has 14 residues. From germline, CDR1 is KGHSH and CDR2 LQKENI. V lost 9 bases and J 5 bases, leaving 17 bases between the germline ends. The CDR3 reads CARPVGGGHQPQHF. CDR3 sequence (DNA): TGTGCCAGGCCAGTTGGTGGTGGTCATCAGCCCCAGCATTTT.

The rearrangement joins TRBV13 to TRBJ1-1; possible D gene TRBD1, 6 bases. The CDR3 is 15 residues long. The V end lost 5 bases, the J end lost 1 base, and 14 bases lay between the germline ends. In germline, CDR1 is PRHDT, CDR2 FYEKMQ (reference sequence). This chain's CDR3 is CASSVSGHPNTEAFF. In nucleotides, the CDR3 is TGTGCCAGCAGCGTCTCGGGACACCCGAACACTGAAGCTTTCTTT.

This chain connects TRBV29-1 to TRBJ2-7; D is unresolved. V was clipped by 2 bases and J by 3 bases, with 5 bases between them. The CDR3 loop spans 11 amino acids. Germline V gene sequence: CDR1 SQVTM, CDR2 ANQGSEA. CDR3 bases: TGCAGCGTTGAACTAAACTACGAGCAGTACTTC. As protein: CSVELNYEQYF.

By share, this clone ranks as hyperexpanded. The chain couples TRBV2 to TRBJ2-1; 8 nucleotides line up with TRBD2. Germline V gene lookup returns CDR1 SNHLY and CDR2 FYNNEI. The CDR3 runs 14 residues. The trim removed 3 bases at V and 4 bases at J, leaving 2 bases unmatched. The CDR3 DNA is TGTGCCAGCAGTGACCAGCGGGGGTACAATGAGCAGTTCTTC. It specifies CASSDQRGYNEQFF.

This clone has only one observation. The rearrangement uses TRBV29-1 and TRBJ2-2; 7 bases map to TRBD1. Germline CDR1 and CDR2: SQVTM and ANQGSEA. Germline trimming cut 4 bases from V and 10 bases from J; bases unmatched to any gene: 15. The CDR3 has 15 amino acids. The CDR3 region is CSVALVKTGSMELFF. The CDR3 region has the DNA TGCAGCGTTGCCTTGGTAAAGACAGGGTCAATGGAGCTGTTTTTT.

The chain uses TRBV14 and TRBJ2-7; D is ambiguous. Trimming shortened V by 0 bases and J by 5 bases, and 11 bases separated the two germline ends. Germline V gene data show CDR1 as SGHDN and CDR2 as FVKESK. The CDR3 totals 14 residues. Here the CDR3 DNA reads TGTGCCAGCAGCCAAGAGAGCTTCACTGACGAGCAGTACTTC. Translating it yields CASSQESFTDEQYF.